This T cell receptor beta chain was captured in a study of shared T cell receptors in the human thymus. CDR1 is LNHNV and CDR2 is YYDKDF in the germline V gene (reference sequence). This CDR3 is 17 amino acids long. The V and J ends lost 0 bases and 8 bases, in that order; junction bases with no gene match: 10. Only in-frame clones appear in the TCRdb table, and some are missing; sequencing was by immunoSEQ multiplex PCR. Of 600,000 or so clones listed, around 87% are singletons. These sequences were also reported in another study, on human thymus T cells. That study adds: The study used thymus tissue resected during corrective heart surgery.

Sequenced input: thymocytes. The TCR originated in a boy under two years old with a congenital heart defect. The genes are TRBV15 and TRBJ1-2, with 12 nucleotides matching TRBD1. The CDR3 protein is CATSRDSRDRGRGGYTF. The CDR3 DNA sequence: TGTGCCACCAGCAGAGATTCCCGGGACAGGGGGCGCGGGGGCTACACCTTC. Using reference TRBV15 and TRBJ1-2 for the parts outside the CDR3, the full variable domain is DAMVIQNPRYQVTQFGKPVTLSCSQTLNHNVMYWYQQKSSQAPKLLFHYYDKDFNNEADTPDNFQSRRPNTSFCFLDIRSPGLGDTAMYLCATSRDSRDRGRGGYTFGSGTRLTVV.